This TCR beta chain was recorded in a study of blood T cell repertoires in COVID-19. Looking at the study overall: Donors in the United States, Italy and Spain gave samples during acute or convalescent COVID-19. PBMCs, B-cell-depleted T cells, or T cells were the source of the cDNA or gDNA that made up the material.

Germline V gene sequence: CDR1 MNHEY, CDR2 SVGAGI. The CDR3 is 16 residues long. Deletions cut 0 bases from V and 5 bases from J, with 16 bases between. Original handling: The assay estimated nucleated cells by amplifying reference gene primers. Libraries were prepared by immunoSEQ multiplex PCR; TCRdb keeps only in-frame clonotypes and omits some of them. Clonal size and the V and J genes are those of that table, whereas D and trimming came from the DNA. The table lists 100,000 to 150,000 clones, about 89% of them singletons. The Seattle patients, enrolled during active infection, were followed longitudinally.

The TCR comes from a man in his sixties with COVID-19, enrolled during active disease. Sequences were obtained from peripheral blood. The chain joins TRBV6-5 to TRBJ2-5; possibly TRBD1 for D (5 bases). The DNA for the CDR3 is TGTGCCAGCAGTTACTCACCAGACCCCAACAGGGAGACCCAGTACTTC. Amino acids: CASSYSPDPNRETQYF.